This entry describes one T cell receptor (beta chain). Its antigen is undetermined. The data stem from a study of cytomegalovirus exposure and HLA in healthy donors. Findings and caveats of the study: In presence/absence analyses, roughly uniform sequencing depth across donors was assumed. Whilst most TCR sequences proved rare, a subset of public TCRs occurred across many donors. Earlier results showed most TCR beta V segments being productive about 90% or about 30% of the time. There were about 160 TCR beta chains listed as cytomegalovirus-associated.

The V end lost 0 bases, the J end lost 0 bases, and 22 bases lay between the germline ends. This CDR3 has 21 residues. Germline CDR1 reads SGDLS; CDR2 reads YYNGEE. This PCR relied on a set of 60 Vbeta primers and 13 Jbeta primers. Assay: immunoSEQ multiplex PCR; the TCRdb copy retains only in-frame clones and omits some. The sample consists of some 180,000 clones, 75% to 80% of them appearing once. Sequenced sample: PBMCs. The receptor was isolated from a female donor in good health and CMV-seronegative. This chain uses TRBV9 with TRBJ2-6; maybe TRBD2 (6 bases). CDR3 region: CASSVARNGAGILSGANVLTF. CDR3 sequence (DNA): TGTGCCAGCAGCGTAGCTAGGAATGGGGCGGGAATCCTCTCTGGGGCCAACGTCCTGACTTTC.